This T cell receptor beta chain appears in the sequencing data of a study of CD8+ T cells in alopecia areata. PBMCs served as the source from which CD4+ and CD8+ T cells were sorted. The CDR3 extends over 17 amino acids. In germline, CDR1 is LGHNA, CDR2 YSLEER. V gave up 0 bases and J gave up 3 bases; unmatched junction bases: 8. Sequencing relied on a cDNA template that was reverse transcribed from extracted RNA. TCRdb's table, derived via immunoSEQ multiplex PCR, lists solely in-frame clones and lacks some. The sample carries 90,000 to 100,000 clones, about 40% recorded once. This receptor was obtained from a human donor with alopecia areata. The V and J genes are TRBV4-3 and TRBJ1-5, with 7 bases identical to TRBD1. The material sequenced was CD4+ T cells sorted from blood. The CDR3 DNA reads TGCGCCAGCAGCCAAGATTATTTCGGGACAGTCAATCAGCCCCAGCATTTT. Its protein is CASSQDYFGTVNQPQHF.